This T cell receptor (beta chain) appears in the sequencing data of a study of T cells in Graves' hyperthyroidism and ophthalmopathy. This clonotype appeared many times. Germline V gives CDR1 DFQATT, CDR2 SNEGSKA (reference sequence). There are 13 residues in the CDR3. Trimming left V 6 bases short and J 4 bases short, with 14 bases between. Amplification yielded TCR beta CDR3 regions, with RNA transcripts as the source. In the first-round RT-PCR of the TCR CDR3, the HTBI primer set was used. TCRdb re-derived calls from the multiplex PCR reads in MiXCR, one entry per CDR3 protein. The data show fewer than 900,000 distinct CDR3 sequences, around 20% seen once.

The receptor was derived from a woman in her forties or fifties with Graves' hyperthyroidism that later progressed to Graves' ophthalmopathy. This sequence joins TRBV20-1 and TRBJ2-3, with a tentative D call TRBD2 (7 bases). The sequencing input was blood. CDR3 sequence (DNA): TGCAGTGCCCTAGGGGGGGGCGCAGATACGCAGTATTTT. Protein product: CSALGGGADTQYF.